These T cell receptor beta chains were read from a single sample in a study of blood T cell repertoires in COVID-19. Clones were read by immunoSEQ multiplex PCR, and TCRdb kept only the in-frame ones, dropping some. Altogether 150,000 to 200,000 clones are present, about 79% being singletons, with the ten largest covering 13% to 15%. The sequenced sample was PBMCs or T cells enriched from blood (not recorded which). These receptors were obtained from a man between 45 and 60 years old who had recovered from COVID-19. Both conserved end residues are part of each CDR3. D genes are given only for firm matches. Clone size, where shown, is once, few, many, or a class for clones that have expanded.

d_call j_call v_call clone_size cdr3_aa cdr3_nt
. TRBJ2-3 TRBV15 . CATSRDYLVGSQRKDTQYF TGTGCCACCAGCAGAGATTACCTAGTAGGTAGCCAACGGAAAGATACGCAGTATTTT
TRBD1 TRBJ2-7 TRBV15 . CATSWTGSYEQYF TGTGCCACCAGCTGGACAGGGTCCTACGAGCAGTACTTC
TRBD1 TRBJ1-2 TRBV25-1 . CASSLAGQGNGYTF TGTGCCAGCAGCTTGGCGGGACAGGGGAATGGCTACACCTTC
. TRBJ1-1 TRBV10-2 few CASNRVGNTEAFF TGCGCCAGCAACAGGGTTGGGAACACTGAAGCTTTCTTT
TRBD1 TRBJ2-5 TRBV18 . CASSPPRTGRQETQYF TGTGCCAGCTCACCTCCCAGGACAGGGCGGCAAGAGACCCAGTACTTC
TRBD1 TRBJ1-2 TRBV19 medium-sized CASSTGTATNYGYTF TGTGCCAGTAGTACCGGGACAGCCACTAACTATGGCTACACCTTC
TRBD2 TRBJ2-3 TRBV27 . CASSSWTSGGLDTQYF TGTGCCAGCAGTTCTTGGACTAGCGGGGGATTAGATACGCAGTATTTT
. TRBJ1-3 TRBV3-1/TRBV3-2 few CASSLEWGVGGNTIYF TGTGCCAGCAGCCTTGAATGGGGGGTTGGAGGAAACACCATATATTTT
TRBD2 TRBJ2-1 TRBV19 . CASSILAGVSYNEQFF TGTGCCAGTAGTATCCTAGCGGGGGTGTCTTACAATGAGCAGTTCTTC
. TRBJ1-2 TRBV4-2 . CASSQGAWGYTF TGTGCCAGCAGCCAGGGGGCATGGGGCTACACCTTC
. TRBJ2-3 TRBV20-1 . CSAPSTDTQYF TGCAGTGCTCCTAGCACAGATACGCAGTATTTT
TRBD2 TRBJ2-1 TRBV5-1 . CASSPAPGGASSSLLNEQFF TGCGCCAGCAGCCCGGCCCCCGGGGGGGCTTCAAGTTCCCTACTAAATGAGCAGTTCTTC
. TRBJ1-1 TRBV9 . CASSASMNTEAFF TGTGCCAGCAGCGCCTCTATGAACACTGAAGCTTTCTTT
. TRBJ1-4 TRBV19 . CASSSDRGIEKLFF TGTGCCAGTAGTTCTGACCGGGGGATTGAAAAACTGTTTTTT
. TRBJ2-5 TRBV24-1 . CATSDLLTWRRRETQYF TGTGCCACCAGTGATTTGCTCACTTGGAGGCGTAGGGAGACCCAGTACTTC
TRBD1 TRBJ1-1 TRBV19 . CASSPVTGGYTEAFF TGTGCCAGTAGTCCTGTGACAGGGGGCTACACTGAAGCTTTCTTT
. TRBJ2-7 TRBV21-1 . CASSKYEPEQYF TGTGCCAGCAGCAAATATGAGCCCGAGCAGTACTTC
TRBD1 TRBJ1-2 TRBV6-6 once CASTAGQGGYGYTF TGTGCCAGCACCGCCGGACAGGGAGGGTATGGCTACACCTTC